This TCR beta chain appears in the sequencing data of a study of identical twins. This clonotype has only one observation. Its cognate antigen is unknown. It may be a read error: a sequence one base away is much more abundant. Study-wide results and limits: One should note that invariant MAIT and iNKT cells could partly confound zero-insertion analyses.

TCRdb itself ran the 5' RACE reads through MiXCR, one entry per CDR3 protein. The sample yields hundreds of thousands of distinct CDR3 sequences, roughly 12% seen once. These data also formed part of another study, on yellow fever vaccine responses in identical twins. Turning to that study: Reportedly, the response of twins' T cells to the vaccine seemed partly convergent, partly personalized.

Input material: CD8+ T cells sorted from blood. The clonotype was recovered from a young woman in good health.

The CDR3 coding sequence is TGTGCCAGCAGCTTACGTTGGGCTAGCGGGAGGAGCCATGAGCAGTTCTTC. Amino acids: CASSLRWASGRSHEQFF. J is TRBJ2-1 and V is TRBV7-9, with 11 bases aligning to TRBD2. This CDR3 contains 17 residues. The J segment lost 8 bases and the V segment lost 2 bases, leaving 11 bases of the junction unmatched. The germline V gene has CDR1 SEHNR and CDR2 FQNEAQ (reference sequence).